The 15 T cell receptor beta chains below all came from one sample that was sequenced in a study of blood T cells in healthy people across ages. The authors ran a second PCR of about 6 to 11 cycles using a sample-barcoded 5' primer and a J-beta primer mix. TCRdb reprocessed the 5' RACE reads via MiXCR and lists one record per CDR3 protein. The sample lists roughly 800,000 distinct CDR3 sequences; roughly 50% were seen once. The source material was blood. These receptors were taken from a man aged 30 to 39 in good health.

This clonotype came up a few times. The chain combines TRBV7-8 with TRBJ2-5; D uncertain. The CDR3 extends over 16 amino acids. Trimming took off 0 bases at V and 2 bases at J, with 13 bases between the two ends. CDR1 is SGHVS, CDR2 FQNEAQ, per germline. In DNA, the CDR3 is TGTGCCAGCAGCTTAGCGCTAATCGGCAGACAAGAGACCCAGTACTTC. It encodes CASSLALIGRQETQYF.

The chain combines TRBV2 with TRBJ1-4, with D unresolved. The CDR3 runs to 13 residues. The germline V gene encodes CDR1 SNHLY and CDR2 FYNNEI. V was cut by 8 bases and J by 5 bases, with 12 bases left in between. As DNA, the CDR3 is TGTGCCAGCTCAGGCTCGGAGAATGAAAAACTGTTTTTT. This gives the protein CASSGSENEKLFF.

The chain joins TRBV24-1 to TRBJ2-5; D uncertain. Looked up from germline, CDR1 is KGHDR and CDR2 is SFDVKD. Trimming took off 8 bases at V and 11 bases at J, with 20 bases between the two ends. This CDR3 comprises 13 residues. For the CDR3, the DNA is TGTGCCACCACGAAGGCCGGTTACAATGAGCAGTACTTC. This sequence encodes CATTKAGYNEQYF.

CDR3 residues: CASSFAPSTDTQYF. As DNA, the CDR3 is TGTGCCAGCAGCTTTGCCCCTAGCACAGATACGCAGTATTTT. The chain couples TRBV11-2 to TRBJ2-3; D gene unclear. V was pared by 3 bases and J by 0 bases, with 7 bases between. This CDR3 has 14 amino acids. Germline CDR1 and CDR2: SGHAT and FQNNGV. Full variable domain (missing parts from reference TRBV11-2 and TRBJ2-3): EAGVAQSPRYKIIEKRQSVAFWCNPISGHATLYWYQQILGQGPKLLIQFQNNGVVDDSQLPKDRFSAERLKGVDSTLKIQPAKLEDSAVYLCASSFAPSTDTQYFGPGTRLTVL.

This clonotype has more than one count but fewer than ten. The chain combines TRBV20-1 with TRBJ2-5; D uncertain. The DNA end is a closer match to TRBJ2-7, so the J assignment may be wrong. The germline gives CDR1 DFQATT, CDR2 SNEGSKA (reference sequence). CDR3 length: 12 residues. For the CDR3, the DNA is TGCAGTGCACCTAAGTGGGGCTACGAGCAGTACTTC. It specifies CSAPKWGYEQYF.

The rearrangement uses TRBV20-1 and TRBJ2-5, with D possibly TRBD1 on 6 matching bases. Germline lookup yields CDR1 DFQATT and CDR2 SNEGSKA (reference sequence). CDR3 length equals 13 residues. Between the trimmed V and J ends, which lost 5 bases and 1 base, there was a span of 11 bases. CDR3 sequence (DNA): TGCAGTGCTCACGCGGACAGCCAAGAGACCCAGTACTTC. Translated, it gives CSAHADSQETQYF.

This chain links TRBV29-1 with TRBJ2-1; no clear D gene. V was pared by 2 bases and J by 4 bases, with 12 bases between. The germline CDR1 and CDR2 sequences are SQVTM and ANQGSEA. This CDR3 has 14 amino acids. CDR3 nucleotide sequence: TGCAGCGTTGAATCCTATACTACTTACAATGAGCAGTTCTTC. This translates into CSVESYTTYNEQFF.

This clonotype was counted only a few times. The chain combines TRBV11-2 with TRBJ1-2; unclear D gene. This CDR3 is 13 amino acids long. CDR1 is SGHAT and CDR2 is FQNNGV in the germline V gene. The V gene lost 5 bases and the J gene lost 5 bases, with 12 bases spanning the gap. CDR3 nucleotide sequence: TGTGCCAGCAGCCCTACTCGGCGGTATGGCTACACCTTC. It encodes CASSPTRRYGYTF. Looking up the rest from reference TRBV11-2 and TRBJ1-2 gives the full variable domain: EAGVAQSPRYKIIEKRQSVAFWCNPISGHATLYWYQQILGQGPKLLIQFQNNGVVDDSQLPKDRFSAERLKGVDSTLKIQPAKLEDSAVYLCASSPTRRYGYTFGSGTRLTVV.

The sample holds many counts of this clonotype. CDR3 DNA sequence: TGCGCCAGCAGCTGGCAGGGTCTAGCCGACGAGCAGTACTTC. This translates into CASSWQGLADEQYF. The gene calls are TRBV5-1 and TRBJ2-7; tentatively, D is TRBD1 or TRBD2 (5 bases each). The V gene lost 3 bases and the J gene lost 5 bases, with 15 bases spanning the gap. The germline CDR1 and CDR2 sequences are SGHRS and YFSETQ. The CDR3 covers 14 residues. Filled out from reference TRBV5-1 and TRBJ2-7, the complete variable domain reads KAGVTQTPRYLIKTRGQQVTLSCSPISGHRSVSWYQQTPGQGLQFLFEYFSETQRNKGNFPGRFSGRQFSNSRSEMNVSTLELGDSALYLCASSWQGLADEQYFGPGTRLTVT.

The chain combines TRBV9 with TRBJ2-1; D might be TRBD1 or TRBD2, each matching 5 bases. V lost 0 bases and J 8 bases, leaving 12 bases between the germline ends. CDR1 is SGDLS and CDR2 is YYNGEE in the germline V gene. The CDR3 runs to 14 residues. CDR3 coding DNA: TGTGCCAGCAGCGTAGGTGGGGGAATGGATGAGCAGTTCTTC. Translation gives CASSVGGGMDEQFF.

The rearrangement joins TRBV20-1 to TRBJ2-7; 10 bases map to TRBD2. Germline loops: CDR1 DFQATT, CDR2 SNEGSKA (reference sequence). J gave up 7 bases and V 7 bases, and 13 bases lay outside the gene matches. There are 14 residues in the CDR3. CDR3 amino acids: CSVLLTSGIGEQYF. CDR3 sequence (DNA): TGCAGTGTTCTCCTTACTAGCGGGATCGGTGAGCAGTACTTC.

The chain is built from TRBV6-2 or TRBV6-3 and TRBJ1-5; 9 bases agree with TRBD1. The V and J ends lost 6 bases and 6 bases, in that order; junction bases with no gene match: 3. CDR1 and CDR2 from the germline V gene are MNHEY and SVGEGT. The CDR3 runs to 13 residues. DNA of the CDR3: TGTGCCAGCAGGAAGACAGGGGGTCAGCCCCAGCATTTT. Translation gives CASRKTGGQPQHF.

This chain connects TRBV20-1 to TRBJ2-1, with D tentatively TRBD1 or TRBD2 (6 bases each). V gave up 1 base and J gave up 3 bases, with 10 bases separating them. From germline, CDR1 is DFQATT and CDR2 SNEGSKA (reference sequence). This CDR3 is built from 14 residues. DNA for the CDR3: TGCAGTGCTAGAGCGGGGGCCCGCTACAATGAGCAGTTCTTC. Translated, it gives CSARAGARYNEQFF.

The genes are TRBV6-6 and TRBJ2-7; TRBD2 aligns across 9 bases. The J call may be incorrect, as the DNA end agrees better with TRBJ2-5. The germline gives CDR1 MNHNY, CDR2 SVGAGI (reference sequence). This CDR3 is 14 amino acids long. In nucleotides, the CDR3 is TGTGCCAGCAGCCGAAGCGGGGGGAAAGAGACCCAGTACTTC. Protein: CASSRSGGKETQYF.

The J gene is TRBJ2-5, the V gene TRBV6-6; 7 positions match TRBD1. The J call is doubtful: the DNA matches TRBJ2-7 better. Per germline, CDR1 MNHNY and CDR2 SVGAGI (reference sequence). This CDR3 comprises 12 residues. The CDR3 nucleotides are TGTGCCAGCCAGGGGGATCACCACGAGCAGTACTTC. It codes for CASQGDHHEQYF.